This paragraph covers one TCR beta chain sequence. Its antigen is unknown. This entry comes from a study of Graves' ophthalmopathy and Graves' hyperthyroidism. About the study: Peripheral blood sampling preceded any treatment and occurred at initial diagnosis. General study results and limits: Detected in blood as well were most expanded thyroid clonotypes with frequency above 0.001. For separating ophthalmopathy from stable hyperthyroidism, a 13-signature model gave 85% to 90% sensitivity and about 82% specificity.

Beta-chain TCR CDR3 regions were amplified from RNA transcripts. Investigators did first-round RT-PCR with HTBI primers, then second-round multiplex PCR. TCRdb used MiXCR to reprocess the multiplex PCR reads, holding one entry per CDR3 protein. The sample lists 650,000 to 900,000 distinct CDR3 sequences, roughly 40% occurring once. V was cut by 6 bases and J by 3 bases, with 15 bases left in between. The CDR3 has 15 amino acids. The germline V gene has CDR1 MGHDK and CDR2 SYGVNS. The sequence was obtained from an adult man with Graves' ophthalmopathy. The specimen sequenced was peripheral blood. The chain uses TRBV25-1 and TRBJ2-1; D is unclear. The CDR3 coding sequence is TGTGCCAGCAGGGATGCCTCGGTGGTCTACAATGAGCAGTTCTTC. Its protein is CASRDASVVYNEQFF.